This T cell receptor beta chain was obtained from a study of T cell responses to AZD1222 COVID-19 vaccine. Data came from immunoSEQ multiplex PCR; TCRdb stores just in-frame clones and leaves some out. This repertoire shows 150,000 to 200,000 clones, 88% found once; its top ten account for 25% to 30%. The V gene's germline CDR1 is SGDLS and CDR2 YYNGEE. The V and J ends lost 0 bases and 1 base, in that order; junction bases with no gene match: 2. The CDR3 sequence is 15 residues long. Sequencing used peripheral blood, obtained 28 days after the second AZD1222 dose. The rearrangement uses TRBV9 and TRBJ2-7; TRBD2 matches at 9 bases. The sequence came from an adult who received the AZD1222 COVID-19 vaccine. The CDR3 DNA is TGTGCCAGCAGCGTAGAGGCGGGAGGGTCCTACGAGCAGTACTTC. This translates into CASSVEAGGSYEQYF.